This T cell receptor beta chain appears in the sequencing data of a study of blood T cell repertoires in COVID-19. The authors' processing: Reference gene primers were amplified, and this amplification served to estimate nucleated cell counts. TCRdb keeps only in-frame clones here, not all; method: immunoSEQ multiplex PCR. That table furnishes V, J and clone size, whereas the DNA furnished D and trimming. The table lists 500,000 to 600,000 clones, 70% to 90% of them singletons, with less than 9% in the top ten. This CDR3 spans 15 amino acids. CDR1 and CDR2 (germline): MDHEN, SYDVKM. Trimming took 5 bases from V and 4 from J; bases not matched to a gene: 6.

This receptor was obtained from a woman aged 45-59 years with COVID-19, enrolled during active disease. Input material: peripheral blood. This chain links TRBV28 with TRBJ2-3; TRBD1 agrees at 10 bases. The CDR3 DNA sequence: TGTGCCAGCAGTACCGGGGGGACAGGGGCAGATACGCAGTATTTT. Protein: CASSTGGTGADTQYF.